The 24 T cell receptor beta chains listed next were all sequenced from one sample in a study of T cells after yellow fever vaccination (dated by TCRdb to between 2019 and 2020). The treatment or condition tag for this specimen amounts to: live attenuated yellow fever vaccine strain. Libraries were prepared through 5' RACE. The listed sequencing device is Illumina HiSeq 2500. The public sequencing data were trimmed at Q25 with fastp and processed into clonotypes with MiXCR by TCRdb, which kept only in-frame beta chains. Rows with one shared CDR3 protein collapse into an entry with the most common genes and DNA. Within this sample are approximately 300,000 distinct CDR3 sequences, with around 6.8% of them counted one time only. 15% to 20% of the sample is held by the ten biggest clonotypes. Sequenced here: PBMCs, sampled about 49 days after the first yellow fever vaccination. These receptors were taken from a man aged 18 to 35 who received the YFV17D yellow fever vaccine.

This clonotype showed up just a few times. This chain joins TRBV6-2 or TRBV6-3 and TRBJ1-1, with a tentative D call TRBD1 (5 bases). CDR1 and CDR2 from the germline V gene are MNHEY and SVGEGT. Between the trimmed V and J ends, which lost 8 bases and 4 bases, there was a span of 14 bases. This CDR3 region has 13 residues. CDR3 region: CASGHTGITEAFF. In nucleotides, the CDR3 is TGTGCCAGCGGCCACACAGGAATCACTGAAGCTTTCTTT.

The table lists this clonotype with a few counts. This sequence joins TRBV11-2 and TRBJ2-5, with D possibly being TRBD1 (6 bases). The CDR3 is 13 residues long. Looked up from germline, CDR1 is SGHAT and CDR2 is FQNNGV. The ends were cut back, 1 base at V and 13 bases at J, with 16 bases in the middle. CDR3 loop: CASSLAPRGTPYF. The CDR3 DNA is TGTGCCAGCAGCTTAGCCCCTCGAGGGACACCGTACTTC.

This clonotype was counted between two and nine times. V and J are TRBV3-1 and TRBJ1-5, with D possibly being TRBD1 (6 bases). The CDR3 is 15 residues long. V dropped 0 bases and J dropped 5 bases, with 11 bases sitting between them. Germline V gene lookup returns CDR1 LGHDT and CDR2 YNNKEL (reference sequence). The CDR3 region has the DNA TGTGCCAGCAGCCAAGATATACAGGGTTATCAGCCCCAGCATTTT. As protein: CASSQDIQGYQPQHF. Variable domain in full (rest from reference TRBV3-1 and TRBJ1-5): DTAVSQTPKYLVTQMGNDKSIKCEQNLGHDTMYWYKQDSKKFLKIMFSYNNKELIINETVPNRFSPKSPDKAHLNLHINSLELGDSAVYFCASSQDIQGYQPQHFGDGTRLSIL.

Only a few counts were recorded for this clonotype. This rearrangement joins TRBV5-1 to TRBJ2-3; 8 bases map to TRBD2. Germline lookup yields CDR1 SGHRS and CDR2 YFSETQ. This CDR3 spans 17 amino acids. Trimming cost V 5 bases and J 4 bases; bases outside gene matches: 15. As DNA, the CDR3 is TGCGCCAGCAGAAGATTTCCGAGACTAGCGTTTGCAGATACGCAGTATTTT. It yields the protein CASRRFPRLAFADTQYF.

This clonotype was observed a handful of times. V is TRBV28 and J is TRBJ2-6, with TRBD1 matching 7 bases. The length of the CDR3 is 15 residues. V gave up 6 bases and J gave up 4 bases; unmatched junction bases: 6. Germline V lookup: CDR1 MDHEN, CDR2 SYDVKM. The CDR3 spells CASSEGAEGANVLTF. CDR3 coding DNA: TGTGCCAGCAGCGAGGGGGCGGAGGGGGCCAACGTCCTGACTTTC.

This clonotype was seen repeatedly, ten times or more. The V and J genes are TRBV3-1 and TRBJ2-2; D possibly matches TRBD1 or TRBD2 (6 bases each). This CDR3 spans 18 amino acids. Germline lookup yields CDR1 LGHDT and CDR2 YNNKEL (reference sequence). Trimming took off 3 bases at V and 3 bases at J, with 20 bases between the two ends. The chain's CDR3 is CASSHARGLGSHTGELFF. The CDR3 DNA reads TGTGCCAGCAGCCACGCCAGGGGACTTGGTTCGCACACCGGGGAGCTGTTTTTT.

This clonotype was seen at least ten times. The chain recombines TRBV4-2 with TRBJ2-5; 13 nucleotides agree with TRBD2. From germline, CDR1 is LGHNA and CDR2 YNFKEQ. This CDR3 is built from 17 residues. Unmatched junction bases numbered 5, after V lost 3 bases and J lost 1 base. The CDR3, as DNA: TGTGCCAGCAGCCATGTGACTAGCGGGGGGCCCCAAGAGACCCAGTACTTC. As protein: CASSHVTSGGPQETQYF.

The rearrangement uses TRBV15 and TRBJ2-5; TRBD2 might be the D (6 bases). The V and J ends lost 6 bases and 0 bases respectively, with 29 bases between them. Germline V lookup: CDR1 LNHNV, CDR2 YYDKDF (reference sequence). The CDR3 extends over 20 amino acids. This CDR3 is CATSPSRRPRGLNHQETQYF. As DNA, the CDR3 is TGTGCCACCAGTCCCTCACGTCGCCCCCGGGGACTGAACCACCAAGAGACCCAGTACTTC.

V usage is TRBV5-4 and J usage is TRBJ2-7, with 7 bases identical to TRBD2. V lost 5 bases and J lost 6; bases outside the gene matches: 8. This CDR3 has 13 residues. CDR1 is SGHNT and CDR2 is YYREEE in the germline V gene (reference sequence). In nucleotides, the CDR3 is TGTGCCAGCAGTCGGGACTACTCCGGCGAGCAGTACTTC. This codes for CASSRDYSGEQYF.

This clonotype showed up many times. V gene TRBV11-2 combines with J gene TRBJ2-5; D is uncertain. Trimming left V 5 bases short and J 4 bases short, with 8 bases between. Germline CDR1 SGHAT, CDR2 FQNNGV. The CDR3 runs 12 residues. The CDR3 loop is CASSANGETQYF. The CDR3 region has the DNA TGTGCCAGCAGCGCCAACGGAGAGACCCAGTACTTC.

The chain combines TRBV6-1 with TRBJ2-2; the match to TRBD2 covers 12 bases. V trimming: 5 bases; J trimming: 0 bases; junction bases outside the gene matches: 7. Germline V lookup: CDR1 MNHNS, CDR2 SASEGT. This CDR3 spans 18 amino acids. CDR3 amino acids: CASSPGTSGFTNTGELFF. The CDR3 DNA sequence: TGTGCCAGCAGTCCCGGGACTAGCGGGTTTACGAACACCGGGGAGCTGTTTTTT.

This clonotype was observed a handful of times. The gene calls are TRBV3-1 and TRBJ1-5; a weak D match, TRBD1 (5 bases). Germline CDR1 is LGHDT and CDR2 is YNNKEL (reference sequence). The CDR3 covers 15 residues. The V end was cut by 1 base, the J end by 7 bases, with 14 bases between. This chain's CDR3 is CASSQGRQSHQPQHF. The CDR3 DNA follows: TGTGCCAGCAGCCAAGGGAGACAGTCCCACCAGCCCCAGCATTTT.

The J gene is TRBJ1-5, the V gene TRBV4-2; D may be TRBD1 (5 bases). V lost 2 bases and J 0 bases, leaving 20 bases between the germline ends. The CDR3 runs to 19 residues. Germline loops: CDR1 LGHNA, CDR2 YNFKEQ. This CDR3 is CASSQRTLPQMNSNQPQHF. The CDR3, as DNA: TGTGCCAGCAGCCAAAGGACATTACCCCAAATGAATAGCAATCAGCCCCAGCATTTT.

The chain uses TRBV6-5 and TRBJ1-5; D not resolved. Germline V CDR1 and CDR2: MNHEY, SVGAGI. The CDR3 runs to 17 residues. V gave up 2 bases and J gave up 4 bases, with 18 bases separating them. CDR3 residues: CASSYLGQISKNQPQHF. For the CDR3, the DNA is TGTGCCAGCAGTTACCTTGGGCAGATCAGCAAAAATCAGCCCCAGCATTTT.

This clonotype was seen only a few times. V usage is TRBV6-1 and J usage is TRBJ1-5; 7 bases line up with TRBD1. Germline-derived CDR1 and CDR2 are MNHNS and SASEGT. Losses at the gene ends were 4 bases for V and 1 base for J; bases not matched to a gene: 4. The CDR3 is 15 residues long. The CDR3 DNA reads TGTGCCAGCAGTGCCAGGGGGGTGAGCAATCAGCCCCAGCATTTT. Protein: CASSARGVSNQPQHF.

This clonotype was recorded at least ten times. V is TRBV12-3 or TRBV12-4 and J is TRBJ2-2; 9 bases are shared with TRBD1. The CDR3 runs to 17 residues. With 6 bases clipped from V and 1 base from J, the junction kept 9 bases outside the gene matches. DNA of the CDR3: TGTGCCAGCAGCATCCTATTGGGACAGGGGAACACCGGGGAGCTGTTTTTT. It is translated as CASSILLGQGNTGELFF.

This clonotype was counted only a few times. This chain uses TRBV7-9 with TRBJ2-1; D call uncertain. CDR3 size: 15 residues. Trimming removed 3 bases at V and 0 bases at J, with 9 bases between. Germline V lookup: CDR1 SEHNR, CDR2 FQNEAQ (reference sequence). The CDR3 is CASSFPGHSYNEQFF. The CDR3 nucleotides read TGTGCCAGCAGCTTTCCGGGTCACTCCTACAATGAGCAGTTCTTC.

This clonotype was counted only a few times. The gene calls are TRBV9 and TRBJ2-3, with D maybe TRBD1 (6 bases). The germline V gene encodes CDR1 SGDLS and CDR2 YYNGEE. V lost 0 bases, J lost 2 bases, and 16 bases lay in between. This CDR3 has 17 amino acids. The CDR3 protein is CASSVASRGQNTDTQYF. CDR3 bases: TGTGCCAGCAGCGTAGCTTCAAGGGGACAAAACACAGATACGCAGTATTTT.

The chain recombines TRBV7-2 with TRBJ2-3; D is ambiguous. Germline V gives CDR1 SGHTA, CDR2 FQGNSA. V lost 3 bases and J 0 bases, leaving 4 bases between the germline ends. This CDR3 is built from 13 residues. CDR3 sequence reads: CASSFASTDTQYF. The DNA of the CDR3 is TGTGCCAGCAGCTTTGCCAGCACAGATACGCAGTATTTT.

CDR3 sequence (DNA): TGCAGTGCTAGGTCGGGGGGGCCGTTATCCGGGGAGCTGTTTTTT. This codes for CSARSGGPLSGELFF. The V and J genes are TRBV20-1 and TRBJ2-2; the match to TRBD2 covers 8 bases. Germline CDR1 DFQATT, CDR2 SNEGSKA (reference sequence). CDR3 length: 15 amino acids. Trimming removed 3 bases from V and 6 bases from J; junction bases left unmatched: 9.

The chain links TRBV5-1 to TRBJ1-3, with no clear D. Germline V gives CDR1 SGHRS, CDR2 YFSETQ. Trimming pared 0 bases from V and 2 bases from J, leaving 9 bases between. This CDR3 is built from 15 residues. CDR3: CASSLGSVTGNTIYF. The CDR3, as DNA: TGCGCCAGCAGCTTGGGGAGCGTAACTGGAAACACCATATATTTT.

The J gene is TRBJ2-1, the V gene TRBV7-4; perhaps TRBD2 as D (5 bases). Trimming removed 3 bases from V and 3 bases from J, with 12 bases in between. CDR1 and CDR2 from the germline V gene are SGHVT and SQSDAQ. This CDR3 is built from 15 residues. In DNA form, the CDR3 reads TGTGCCAGCAGCTTGAGACGGGAACGCTACAATGAGCAGTTCTTC. Amino acids: CASSLRRERYNEQFF.

In this sample, this clonotype turned up many times. The chain is built from TRBV7-8 and TRBJ2-1; 9 bases are a match to TRBD2. Trimming took 6 bases from V and 8 from J; bases not matched to a gene: 8. CDR1 and CDR2 from the germline V gene are SGHVS and FQNEAQ. The CDR3 has 14 amino acids. The CDR3 DNA reads TGTGCCAGCAGGCCAGCGGGGGGCAGCTATGAGCAGTTCTTC. Translated: CASRPAGGSYEQFF.

This clonotype was detected a few times. The J gene is TRBJ2-7, the V gene TRBV6-1, with D possibly TRBD1 on 5 matching bases. V was pared by 6 bases and J by 3 bases, with 21 bases between. This CDR3 contains 16 residues. Looked up from germline, CDR1 is MNHNS and CDR2 is SASEGT. CDR3 sequence reads: CASRALPGWSLYEQYV. CDR3 bases: TGTGCCAGCAGAGCCCTTCCAGGGTGGTCACTCTACGAGCAGTACGTC.